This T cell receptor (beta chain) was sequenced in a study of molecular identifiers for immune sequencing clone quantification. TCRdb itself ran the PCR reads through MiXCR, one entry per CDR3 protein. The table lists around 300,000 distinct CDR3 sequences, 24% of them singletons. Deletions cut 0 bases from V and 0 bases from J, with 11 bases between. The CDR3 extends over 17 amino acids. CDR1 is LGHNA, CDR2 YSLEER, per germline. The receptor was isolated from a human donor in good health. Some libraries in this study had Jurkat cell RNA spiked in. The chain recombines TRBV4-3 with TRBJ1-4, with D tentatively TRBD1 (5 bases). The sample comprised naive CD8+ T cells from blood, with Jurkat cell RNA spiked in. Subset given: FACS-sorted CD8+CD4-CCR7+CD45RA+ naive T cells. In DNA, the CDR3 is TGCGCCAGCAGCCAAGATAAGACAGCCACAACTAATGAAAAACTGTTTTTT. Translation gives CASSQDKTATTNEKLFF.